This T cell receptor (beta chain) stems from a study of cytomegalovirus exposure and HLA in healthy donors. PCR was performed using 60 Vbeta and 13 Jbeta primers. TCRdb's copy holds only in-frame clones and misses some; the assay was immunoSEQ multiplex PCR. The sample yields some 98,000 clones, less than 80% seen once. This clone was observed once. The specimen was PBMCs. The TCR was taken from a man in his forties in good health and CMV-seronegative.

Here the CDR3 DNA reads TGTGCCATCAGTACACTCCCCGGACAGGGTTCATCCGAGCAGTACTTC. Encoded protein: CAISTLPGQGSSEQYF. V and J are TRBV10-3 and TRBJ2-7, with 8 nucleotides matching TRBD1. The CDR3 sequence is 16 residues long. The germline CDR1 and CDR2 sequences are ENHRY and SYGVKD. The junction had 15 bases not matched to a gene; V was cut back by 5 bases and J by 6 bases.